This entry lists 29 T cell receptor beta chains sequenced from one sample in a study of T-cell memory formation after mild COVID-19. TCRdb re-called the 5' RACE reads with MiXCR, one entry per CDR3 protein. Of tens of thousands of distinct CDR3 sequences listed, around 25% are singletons. The sample comprised PBMCs or a T cell subset sorted from them (not recorded which). The receptors here all came from a man aged 18 to 29 who had mild COVID-19 (a few samples of this study predate the infection). Cell type and time point are not known.

This rearrangement joins TRBV27 to TRBJ1-2; unclear D gene. The V end was cut by 3 bases, the J end by 5 bases, with 10 bases between. The germline V gene encodes CDR1 MNHEY and CDR2 SMNVEV (reference sequence). This CDR3 is 13 amino acids long. The CDR3 region has the DNA TGTGCCAGCAGTTTCGGCCCCGGGTATGGCTACACCTTC. Translation: CASSFGPGYGYTF.

The chain recombines TRBV4-2 with TRBJ2-1, with 8 bases aligning to TRBD2. Trimming at V came to 4 bases and at J to 8 bases, leaving 10 bases not matched to a gene. Germline V gene sequence: CDR1 LGHNA, CDR2 YNFKEQ. The CDR3 totals 15 residues. CDR3 nucleotide sequence: TGTGCCAGCAGCCCGGGGAGCGGGGGCGGGGATGAGCAGTTCTTC. Its protein is CASSPGSGGGDEQFF.

The chain has TRBV11-2 and TRBJ2-7; D is unresolved. Looked up from germline, CDR1 is SGHAT and CDR2 is FQNNGV. The V end lost 5 bases, the J end lost 5 bases, and 7 bases lay between the germline ends. This CDR3 is 11 amino acids long. The CDR3, as DNA: TGTGCCAGCAGCAGTGGTCACGAGCAGTACTTC. Protein product: CASSSGHEQYF. The variable domain in full, with the rest retrieved from reference TRBV11-2 and TRBJ2-7, is EAGVAQSPRYKIIEKRQSVAFWCNPISGHATLYWYQQILGQGPKLLIQFQNNGVVDDSQLPKDRFSAERLKGVDSTLKIQPAKLEDSAVYLCASSSGHEQYFGPGTRLTVT.

V usage is TRBV20-1 and J usage is TRBJ2-7; TRBD1 matches 10 bases. This CDR3 has 14 amino acids. Germline V CDR1 and CDR2: DFQATT, SNEGSKA (reference sequence). V lost 3 bases and J lost 7; bases outside the gene matches: 9. The CDR3 bases are TGCAGTGCTAGTCCGGGACAGGGGCTCCCAGAGCAGTACTTC. It yields the protein CSASPGQGLPEQYF.

Many counts were recorded for this clonotype. This rearrangement joins TRBV4-3 to TRBJ1-1, with D perhaps matching TRBD1 (5 bases). The CDR3 consists of 15 residues. Germline V gene lookup returns CDR1 LGHNA and CDR2 YSLEER. Trimming stripped 0 bases from V and 5 bases from J, with 13 bases between. The CDR3 reads CASSQDQWGTTEAFF. The CDR3 nucleotides are TGCGCCAGCAGCCAAGATCAGTGGGGCACTACTGAAGCTTTCTTT.

The sample holds a few counts of this clonotype. The chain has TRBV6-6 and TRBJ1-5, with 9 bases fitting TRBD1. V lost 6 bases and J lost 3; bases outside the gene matches: 6. Germline V gene sequence: CDR1 MNHNY, CDR2 SVGAGI (reference sequence). The CDR3 loop spans 15 amino acids. The CDR3 DNA reads TGTGCCAGCAGCTTTCGACAGGGGGTCAATCAGCCCCAGCATTTT. This codes for CASSFRQGVNQPQHF.

This clonotype showed up just a few times. The genes are TRBV27 and TRBJ2-7; 8 nucleotides align to TRBD1. The length of the CDR3 is 14 residues. V dropped 4 bases and J dropped 3; count of bases not matched to a gene: 5. Germline V gives CDR1 MNHEY, CDR2 SMNVEV (reference sequence). This chain's CDR3 is CASSSAGGNYEQYF. The CDR3 nucleotides read TGTGCCAGCAGTTCGGCAGGGGGCAACTACGAGCAGTACTTC.

In its sample, this clonotype was seen a few times. The CDR3 DNA reads TGTGCCAGCAGCTTAGTTGGTCGGCAGCCTTACGAGCAGTACGTC. Its translation is CASSLVGRQPYEQYV. The rearrangement uses TRBV11-3 and TRBJ2-7, with unresolved D. The germline V gene encodes CDR1 SGHNT and CDR2 YENEEA. The V end lost 1 base, the J end lost 4 bases, and 14 bases lay between the germline ends. This CDR3 region has 15 residues.

The table lists this clonotype with a few counts. This chain connects TRBV23-1 to TRBJ1-2; D gene unclear. TRBV23-1 has ORF status, its function being uncertain. Trimming took 4 bases from V and 2 from J, leaving 11 bases between them. There are 14 residues in the CDR3. This CDR3 is CASSPATKNYGYTF. The CDR3 nucleotides read TGCGCCAGCAGTCCAGCCACCAAAAACTATGGCTACACCTTC.

This chain links TRBV7-9 with TRBJ2-7, with a weak D call TRBD1 (6 bases). Between the trimmed V and J ends, which lost 1 base and 2 bases, there was a span of 6 bases. The CDR3 covers 13 residues. Germline V CDR1 and CDR2: SEHNR, FQNEAQ (reference sequence). CDR3 in amino acids: CASSLDRAYEQYV. The CDR3 DNA follows: TGTGCCAGCAGCTTAGACAGGGCCTACGAGCAGTACGTC.

The chain combines TRBV20-1 with TRBJ1-6, with D possibly matching TRBD1 (5 bases). The CDR3 totals 13 residues. From germline, CDR1 is DFQATT and CDR2 SNEGSKA (reference sequence). Trimming removed 3 bases from V and 8 bases from J, with 11 bases in between. The CDR3 here is CSARVGLYSPLHF. The CDR3 region has the DNA TGCAGTGCTAGGGTGGGGCTTTATTCACCCCTCCACTTT.

This CDR3 is CASSLGPNRGLRSTEAFF. The CDR3 region has the DNA TGTGCCAGCAGCTTAGGACCTAACAGGGGGCTTCGGAGCACTGAAGCTTTCTTT. The V and J genes are TRBV7-6 and TRBJ1-1; 9 bases are a match to TRBD1. Germline-derived CDR1 and CDR2 are SGHVS and FNYEAQ. Trimming cost V 1 base and J 4 bases; bases outside gene matches: 13. The CDR3 is made up of 18 amino acids. Full variable domain (missing parts from reference TRBV7-6 and TRBJ1-1): GAGVSQSPRYKVTKRGQDVALRCDPISGHVSLYWYRQALGQGPEFLTYFNYEAQQDKSGLPNDRFSAERPEGSISTLTIQRTEQRDSAMYRCASSLGPNRGLRSTEAFFGQGTRLTVV.

This clonotype was detected only a few times. This chain's CDR3 is CASSLEASWGQKNEQFF. In DNA, the CDR3 is TGTGCCAGCAGCTTAGAGGCCTCTTGGGGGCAAAAAAATGAGCAGTTCTTC. The chain couples TRBV7-2 to TRBJ2-1; D is possibly TRBD1 (6 bases). In germline, CDR1 is SGHTA, CDR2 FQGNSA. The germline V and J ends were trimmed by 1 base and 7 bases, with 20 bases remaining between them. The CDR3 loop spans 17 amino acids.

This rearrangement joins TRBV7-8 to TRBJ2-5; D gene uncertain. V was cut by 5 bases and J by 2 bases, with 9 bases left in between. CDR1 and CDR2 (germline): SGHVS, FQNEAQ. CDR3 length equals 13 residues. The CDR3: CASSPYQQETQYF. The DNA for the CDR3 is TGTGCCAGCAGCCCCTACCAACAAGAGACCCAGTACTTC.

This clonotype was seen only a few times. The chain has TRBV7-9 and TRBJ1-3, with D possibly matching TRBD1 (5 bases). Per germline, CDR1 SEHNR and CDR2 FQNEAQ (reference sequence). There are 13 residues in the CDR3. Trimming left V 4 bases short and J 4 bases short, with 8 bases between. The CDR3 nucleotides read TGTGCCAGCAGCTGGGGGGACGGAAACACCATATATTTT. Protein: CASSWGDGNTIYF. Using reference TRBV7-9 and TRBJ1-3 for the parts outside the CDR3, the full variable domain is DTGVSQNPRHKITKRGQNVTFRCDPISEHNRLYWYRQTLGQGPEFLTYFQNEAQLEKSRLLSDRFSAERPKGSFSTLEIQRTEQGDSAMYLCASSWGDGNTIYFGEGSWLTVV.

This clonotype was detected a few times. The V and J genes are TRBV7-8 and TRBJ1-1, with 7 bases matching TRBD1. The germline V gene has CDR1 SGHVS and CDR2 FQNEAQ. This CDR3 comprises 15 residues. The ends lost 5 bases at V and 7 bases at J; junction bases unmatched: 13. The CDR3 sequence: CASSSVVGQLFEAFF. The CDR3 region has the DNA TGTGCCAGCAGCAGCGTCGTGGGACAGCTATTTGAAGCTTTCTTT.

The chain employs TRBV11-2 and TRBJ2-1; the D call may be TRBD1 or TRBD2 (5 bases each). Trimming pared 2 bases from V and 0 bases from J, leaving 11 bases between. The CDR3 contains 16 residues. The germline V gene encodes CDR1 SGHAT and CDR2 FQNNGV. The CDR3, as DNA: TGTGCCAGCAGCTTATTTTTTGGGGGCTCCTACAATGAGCAGTTCTTC. Its protein is CASSLFFGGSYNEQFF. Complete variable domain (other parts from reference TRBV11-2 and TRBJ2-1): EAGVAQSPRYKIIEKRQSVAFWCNPISGHATLYWYQQILGQGPKLLIQFQNNGVVDDSQLPKDRFSAERLKGVDSTLKIQPAKLEDSAVYLCASSLFFGGSYNEQFFGPGTRLTVL.

There are a few counts of this clonotype. The V and J genes are TRBV28 and TRBJ2-4, with unresolved D. CDR3 length: 16 residues. The germline gives CDR1 MDHEN, CDR2 SYDVKM. Trimming left V 7 bases short and J 2 bases short, with 18 bases between. CDR3 protein: CASTTFQAESKNIQYF. The CDR3 DNA is TGTGCCAGCACTACGTTCCAGGCCGAATCCAAAAACATTCAGTACTTC. The variable domain in full, completed from reference TRBV28 and TRBJ2-4, reads DVKVTQSSRYLVKRTGEKVFLECVQDMDHENMFWYRQDPGLGLRLIYFSYDVKMKEKGDIPEGYSVSREKKERFSLILESASTNQTSMYLCASTTFQAESKNIQYFGAGTRLSVL.

The chain carries TRBV4-1 and TRBJ1-1, with D perhaps TRBD1 (6 bases). The length of the CDR3 is 14 residues. Germline CDR1 is MGHRA and CDR2 is YSYEKL. V lost 3 bases to trimming and J lost 6 bases, with 14 bases between them. The CDR3 reads CASSHMTGGAEAFF. In DNA, the CDR3 is TGCGCCAGCAGCCATATGACAGGAGGGGCTGAAGCTTTCTTT.

This clonotype was seen ten or more times. The gene calls are TRBV29-1 and TRBJ2-1, with 7 nucleotides matching TRBD1. The CDR3 contains 15 residues. J lost 6 bases, V lost 5 bases, and 13 bases had no gene match. The germline CDR1 and CDR2 sequences are SQVTM and ANQGSEA. In DNA form, the CDR3 reads TGCAGCGTTACCCCGACAGGGTACGAGGCCAATGAGCAGTTCTTC. Translation gives CSVTPTGYEANEQFF.

The chain joins TRBV4-1 to TRBJ1-4; D is unresolved. Trimming removed 0 bases from V and 4 bases from J, with 9 bases in between. This CDR3 is 15 amino acids long. Germline-derived CDR1 and CDR2 are MGHRA and YSYEKL. The CDR3 nucleotides are TGCGCCAGCAGCCAAGACAGGAATGGTAATGAAAAACTGTTTTTT. Protein product: CASSQDRNGNEKLFF.

The CDR3, as DNA: TGTGCCAGCAGCCAAGGCCGGGGGCCGCCCACAGATACGCAGTATTTT. Its protein is CASSQGRGPPTDTQYF. The chain has TRBV14 and TRBJ2-3; D tentatively fits TRBD1 or TRBD2 (6 bases each). The CDR3 loop spans 16 amino acids. The ends were cut back, 1 base at V and 2 bases at J, with 13 bases in the middle. The germline V gene has CDR1 SGHDN and CDR2 FVKESK.

This sequence joins TRBV27 and TRBJ1-5; no reliable D call. The CDR3 runs 16 residues. Germline V gene lookup returns CDR1 MNHEY and CDR2 SMNVEV (reference sequence). Between the trimmed V and J ends, which lost 6 bases and 4 bases, there was a span of 19 bases. CDR3 residues: CASSLLAGYDNQPQHF. The CDR3 DNA is TGTGCCAGCAGCCTACTCGCTGGCTACGATAATCAGCCCCAGCATTTT.

This clonotype was counted between two and nine times. The chain recombines TRBV4-1 with TRBJ2-7; unclear D gene. Trimming took off 4 bases at V and 0 bases at J, with 13 bases between the two ends. CDR1 is MGHRA, CDR2 YSYEKL, per germline. The CDR3 loop spans 15 amino acids. As DNA, the CDR3 is TGCGCCAGCAGCCCCGGGCCAAGGGCCTCCTACGAGCAGTACGTC. This codes for CASSPGPRASYEQYV.

The chain joins TRBV19 to TRBJ2-7; 8 bases match TRBD1. The J segment lost 0 bases and the V segment lost 5 bases, leaving 6 bases of the junction unmatched. The germline V gene encodes CDR1 LNHDA and CDR2 SQIVND (reference sequence). The CDR3 is made up of 15 amino acids. As DNA, the CDR3 is TGTGCCAGTAGTCTGGGACAGGTCCCCTCCTACGAGCAGTACTTC. Encoded protein: CASSLGQVPSYEQYF.

In its sample, this clonotype was seen a few times. V gene TRBV4-1 combines with J gene TRBJ2-5, with D perhaps matching TRBD2 (5 bases). The germline CDR1 and CDR2 sequences are MGHRA and YSYEKL. V lost 1 base and J 3 bases, leaving 12 bases between the germline ends. The CDR3 sequence is 15 residues long. For the CDR3, the DNA is TGCGCCAGCAGCCAAGGCCCGGGATTGAAAGAGACCCAGTACTTC. It yields the protein CASSQGPGLKETQYF.

V gene TRBV7-9 combines with J gene TRBJ1-6; a possible D gene is TRBD1 (6 bases). V shed 4 bases and J shed 7 bases, with 8 bases lying between them. The CDR3 covers 13 residues. The germline V gene has CDR1 SEHNR and CDR2 FQNEAQ (reference sequence). Written as DNA, the CDR3 is TGTGCCAGCAGCTCGGGGGGCAATTCACCCCTCCACTTT. Translated: CASSSGGNSPLHF.

The chain is built from TRBV20-1 and TRBJ2-3; possibly TRBD2 for D (5 bases). The length of the CDR3 is 15 residues. Germline CDR1 reads DFQATT; CDR2 reads SNEGSKA (reference sequence). V was pared by 0 bases and J by 4 bases, with 14 bases between. CDR3 bases: TGCAGTGCTAGAGACCGGGATTCTCGGTCAGATACGCAGTATTTT. Encoded protein: CSARDRDSRSDTQYF.

This clonotype was seen only a few times. The chain uses TRBV29-1 and TRBJ2-1; 12 positions match TRBD2. CDR1 and CDR2 from the germline V gene are SQVTM and ANQGSEA. CDR3 length: 13 residues. The junction had 7 bases not matched to a gene; V was cut back by 7 bases and J by 9 bases. The CDR3: CSALAGGLSEQFF. The CDR3 DNA follows: TGCAGCGCTCTAGCGGGGGGGTTATCTGAGCAGTTCTTC.